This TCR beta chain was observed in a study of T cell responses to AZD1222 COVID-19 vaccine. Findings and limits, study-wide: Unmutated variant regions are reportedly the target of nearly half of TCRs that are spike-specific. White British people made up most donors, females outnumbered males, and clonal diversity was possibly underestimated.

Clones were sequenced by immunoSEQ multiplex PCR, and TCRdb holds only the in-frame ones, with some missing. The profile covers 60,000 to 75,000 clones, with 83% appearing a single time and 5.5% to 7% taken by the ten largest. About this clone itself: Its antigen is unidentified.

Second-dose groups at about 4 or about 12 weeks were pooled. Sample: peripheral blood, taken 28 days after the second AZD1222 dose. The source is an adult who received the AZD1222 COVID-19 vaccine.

The CDR3 spells CAITDPSKGPQRNGYTF. Written as DNA, the CDR3 is TGTGCCATCACTGACCCGTCGAAGGGCCCTCAGAGGAATGGCTACACCTTC. The chain is built from TRBV10-3 and TRBJ1-2; D ambiguous. With 7 bases removed from V and 6 bases from J, the gap between germline ends came to 27 bases. Per the germline V gene, CDR1 is ENHRY and CDR2 is SYGVKD. CDR3 length: 17 amino acids.